This T cell receptor (beta chain) was profiled in a study of T-cell reconstitution after alpha-beta-depleted transplantation in children. Study-wide results and limits: Several hundred rapidly expanded clones from non-depleted graft cells reportedly supplied alpha-beta T cells about two months post-transplant.

Researchers prepared the TCRbeta library using unique molecular identifiers, the study reports. MiXCR, applied by TCRdb to the PCR reads, yields one record per CDR3 protein. The sample carries hundreds of thousands of distinct CDR3 sequences, approximately 12% recorded once. This clonotype showed up just a few times. Antigen specificity is unknown. CDR1 is SGHRS and CDR2 is YFSETQ in the germline V gene. Trimming cost V 2 bases and J 6 bases, with 15 bases left between them. The CDR3 sequence is 15 residues long. This chain joins TRBV5-1 and TRBJ1-3; D is undetermined. Sample: PBMCs, mostly from graft donor cells, taken 360 days after TCRalphabeta/CD19-depleted stem cell transplant. This receptor was identified in a male patient aged 10 to 17 who had a stem cell transplant for acute myeloid leukemia, so the T cells may come from the graft donor. As DNA, the CDR3 is TGCGCCAGCAGCTTCTCCTCTGAGCCCCTAAACACCATATATTTT. Translating gives CASSFSSEPLNTIYF. The full variable domain, its missing parts supplied by reference TRBV5-1 and TRBJ1-3, is KAGVTQTPRYLIKTRGQQVTLSCSPISGHRSVSWYQQTPGQGLQFLFEYFSETQRNKGNFPGRFSGRQFSNSRSEMNVSTLELGDSALYLCASSFSSEPLNTIYFGEGSWLTVV.